Listed below are T cell receptor beta chains from one sample, sequenced in a study of technical replicates of blood from several donors. Only in-frame clones appear in the TCRdb table, and some are missing; sequencing was by immunoSEQ multiplex PCR. There are about 98,000 clones in the sample; approximately 94% occur only once, and over 0.2% lies in the top ten. The sequenced sample was T cells isolated from PBMCs. These TCRs come from a human donor in good health. The CDR3 runs from the conserved cysteine through the conserved F or W. The order of the fields is D gene, clone size, V gene, J gene, CDR3 protein, CDR3 DNA. A D gene is named only where the DNA matches it firmly. Clone size, where shown, is once, few, many, or a class for clones that have expanded.

d_call: TRBD2
clone_size: .
v_call: TRBV7-9
j_call: TRBJ2-5
cdr3_aa: CASSLELAGGPRETQYF
cdr3_nt: TGTGCCAGCAGCTTAGAACTAGCGGGGGGGCCTCGAGAGACCCAGTACTTC

d_call: TRBD1
clone_size: once
v_call: TRBV5-8
j_call: TRBJ1-6
cdr3_aa: CASSLPGTGRNSPLHF
cdr3_nt: TGTGCCAGCAGCTTGCCCGGGACAGGGAGAAATTCACCCCTCCACTTT

d_call: TRBD2
clone_size: .
v_call: TRBV5-1
j_call: TRBJ2-1
cdr3_aa: CASKLAGEYNEQFF
cdr3_nt: TGCGCCAGCAAACTAGCGGGAGAGTACAATGAGCAGTTCTTC

d_call: TRBD2
clone_size: .
v_call: TRBV9
j_call: TRBJ2-1
cdr3_aa: CASSVAAGRSYNEQFF
cdr3_nt: TGTGCCAGCAGCGTAGCAGCGGGGAGGTCCTACAATGAGCAGTTCTTC

d_call: TRBD1
clone_size: .
v_call: TRBV7-8
j_call: TRBJ1-5
cdr3_aa: CASSLKLTGRQPQHF
cdr3_nt: TGTGCCAGCAGCTTAAAATTGACAGGGCGGCAGCCCCAGCATTTT

d_call: .
clone_size: .
v_call: TRBV27
j_call: TRBJ2-1
cdr3_aa: CASSLSVSNEQFF
cdr3_nt: TGTGCCAGCAGTTTAAGCGTCAGCAATGAGCAGTTCTTC

d_call: .
clone_size: .
v_call: TRBV28
j_call: TRBJ1-2
cdr3_aa: CASSPPGGLWGYTF
cdr3_nt: TGTGCCAGCAGTCCTCCGGGGGGCTTGTGGGGCTACACCTTC

d_call: .
clone_size: .
v_call: TRBV11-2
j_call: TRBJ2-3
cdr3_aa: CASSLYLSDTQYF
cdr3_nt: TGTGCCAGCAGCCTATATTTATCAGATACGCAGTATTTT

d_call: .
clone_size: .
v_call: TRBV7-9
j_call: TRBJ2-7
cdr3_aa: CASSRESPEQYF
cdr3_nt: TGTGCCAGCAGCCGTGAGAGTCCCGAGCAGTACTTC

d_call: .
clone_size: .
v_call: TRBV14
j_call: TRBJ2-7
cdr3_aa: CASSQVQTYEQYF
cdr3_nt: TGTGCCAGCAGCCAAGTCCAAACCTACGAGCAGTACTTC

d_call: .
clone_size: .
v_call: TRBV10-3
j_call: TRBJ1-2
cdr3_aa: CAITAGRNYGYTF
cdr3_nt: TGTGCCATCACAGCGGGACGTAACTATGGCTACACCTTC

d_call: TRBD1
clone_size: once
v_call: TRBV2
j_call: TRBJ2-7
cdr3_aa: CASSEGGQGFSYEQYF
cdr3_nt: TGTGCCAGCAGTGAAGGGGGACAGGGTTTTTCCTACGAGCAGTACTTC

d_call: TRBD1
clone_size: .
v_call: TRBV5-1
j_call: TRBJ2-1
cdr3_aa: CASSWGQGANEQFF
cdr3_nt: TGCGCCAGCAGCTGGGGACAGGGGGCGAATGAGCAGTTCTTC

d_call: .
clone_size: .
v_call: TRBV5-1
j_call: TRBJ2-3
cdr3_aa: CASSLAVTDTQYF
cdr3_nt: TGCGCCAGCAGCTTGGCCGTTACAGATACGCAGTATTTT

d_call: .
clone_size: .
v_call: TRBV10-2
j_call: TRBJ2-2
cdr3_aa: CARGVTGNTGELFF
cdr3_nt: TGCGCCAGGGGTGTCACAGGGAACACCGGGGAGCTGTTTTTT

d_call: .
clone_size: .
v_call: TRBV6-1
j_call: TRBJ1-5
cdr3_aa: CASSGGVGVQHF
cdr3_nt: TGTGCCAGCAGTGGAGGCGTAGGGGTTCAGCATTTT

d_call: .
clone_size: .
v_call: TRBV10-3
j_call: TRBJ2-1
cdr3_aa: CAIGGLNSYNEQFF
cdr3_nt: TGTGCCATCGGGGGACTTAATTCCTACAATGAGCAGTTCTTC

d_call: .
clone_size: .
v_call: TRBV29-1
j_call: TRBJ2-7
cdr3_aa: CSVGLPIEQYF
cdr3_nt: TGCAGCGTTGGGCTCCCGATCGAGCAGTACTTC